The rows below give T cell receptor beta chains drawn from one sample of a study of human T cells and chemical hapten exposure. From the RACE reads, TCRdb called clonotypes with MiXCR, one entry per CDR3 protein. The sample contains 350,000 to 450,000 distinct CDR3 sequences, 5% to 6.5% of which appear only once. The starting material was whole blood, obtained in connection with sensitization to the hapten diphenylcyclopropenone (DPC). Receptors were obtained from a woman aged 50 to 60 with alopecia areata. Some clones in this sample may be carry-over from other donors' samples. The CDR3 runs from the conserved cysteine through the conserved F or W.

TRBV6-2/TRBV6-3,TRBJ2-7,CASSYGGREQYF
TRBV6-5,TRBJ2-7,CASREGTGGYEQYF
TRBV20-1,TRBJ2-7,CSAPEREGRGEQYF
TRBV12-5,TRBJ1-1,CASGLPGQGLNTEAFF
TRBV29-1,TRBJ2-1,CSAGLAGGNEQFF
TRBV2,TRBJ1-4,CASSLFLEPPNEKLFF
TRBV4-1,TRBJ1-1,CASSQENRERGAFF
TRBV6-2/TRBV6-3,TRBJ2-3,CASTFGVSTDTQYF
TRBV10-3,TRBJ2-3,CAITGAGGPPDTQYF
TRBV5-1,TRBJ1-6,CASSRDGSPLHF
TRBV29-1,TRBJ1-5,CSGAGTGGNQPQHF
TRBV11-2,TRBJ2-3,CASSRGLSAGYF
TRBV12-3/TRBV12-4,TRBJ2-5,CASSFKGASQETQYF
TRBV6-1,TRBJ2-3,CASSEANAGSDTQYF
TRBV24-1,TRBJ2-5,CATSDPPGQGETQYF
TRBV19,TRBJ1-5,CASRRTGVNQPQHF
TRBV27,TRBJ2-7,CASSQPGQGDEQYF
TRBV6-2/TRBV6-3,TRBJ2-7,CASSRGGLKTYEQYF
TRBV12-3/TRBV12-4,TRBJ1-2,CASPDSNYGYAF
TRBV7-2,TRBJ2-3,CASSLKLHPTDTQYF
TRBV5-1,TRBJ1-5,CASSLSVNQPQHF
TRBV6-2/TRBV6-3,TRBJ2-1,CASEDLRIQGDEQFF
TRBV14,TRBJ2-7,CASSHRQGAFVEQYF
TRBV13,TRBJ1-1,CASSLGRVNTEAFF
TRBV14,TRBJ2-3,CASSPRTAGTQYF
TRBV13,TRBJ2-3,CASSLAAADTQYF
TRBV6-5,TRBJ2-7,CASSYQGQVPYEQYF
TRBV12-3/TRBV12-4,TRBJ1-4,CASSLSPAGTNEKLFF
TRBV20-1,TRBJ1-1,CSAAKLETSNTEAFF
TRBV29-1,TRBJ1-3,CSVAGQGKSGNTIYF
TRBV10-3,TRBJ2-6,CAISEDSGANVLTF
TRBV12-3/TRBV12-4,TRBJ1-2,CASSLVPGGNGYTF
TRBV7-2,TRBJ2-1,CASSSPVDNEQFF
TRBV29-1,TRBJ2-1,CSVLLGLSYNEQFF
TRBV7-2,TRBJ1-5,CASSSSLNQPQHF
TRBV10-3,TRBJ1-2,CAISATGTGEYYGYTF
TRBV7-2,TRBJ2-1,CASSQVLAGGFSYNEQFF
TRBV12-3/TRBV12-4,TRBJ2-1,CASRGGQGFNDEQFF
TRBV20-1,TRBJ2-3,CSTRETVDTQYF
TRBV7-6,TRBJ1-5,CASSPSPEQPQHF
TRBV20-1,TRBJ2-3,CSARVGAPDTQYF
TRBV12-3/TRBV12-4,TRBJ2-3,CASSSGLAGARNTQYF
TRBV5-1,TRBJ2-1,CASSLDGLTEQFF
TRBV5-4,TRBJ2-1,CASSPGGRPNEQFF